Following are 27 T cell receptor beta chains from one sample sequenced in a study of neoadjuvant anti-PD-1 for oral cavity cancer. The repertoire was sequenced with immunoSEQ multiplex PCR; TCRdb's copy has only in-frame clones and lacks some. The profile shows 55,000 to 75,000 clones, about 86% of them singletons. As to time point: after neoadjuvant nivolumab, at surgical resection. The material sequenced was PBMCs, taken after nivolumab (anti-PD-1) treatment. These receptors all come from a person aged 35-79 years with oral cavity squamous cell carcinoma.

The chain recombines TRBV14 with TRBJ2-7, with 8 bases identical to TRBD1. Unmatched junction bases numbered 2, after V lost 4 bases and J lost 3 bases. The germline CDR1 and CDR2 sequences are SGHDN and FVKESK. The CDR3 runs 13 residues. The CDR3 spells CASSLTGGYEQYF. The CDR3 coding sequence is TGTGCCAGCAGCCTTACAGGGGGCTACGAGCAGTACTTC.

The CDR3 protein is CSVVGQGNTGELFF. In DNA, the CDR3 is TGCAGCGTTGTTGGACAGGGGAACACCGGGGAGCTGTTTTTT. The chain recombines TRBV29-1 with TRBJ2-2, with TRBD1 matching 8 bases. CDR1 SQVTM and CDR2 ANQGSEA come from the germline V gene. Trimming removed 4 bases from V and 1 base from J; junction bases left unmatched: 2. CDR3 length: 14 residues.

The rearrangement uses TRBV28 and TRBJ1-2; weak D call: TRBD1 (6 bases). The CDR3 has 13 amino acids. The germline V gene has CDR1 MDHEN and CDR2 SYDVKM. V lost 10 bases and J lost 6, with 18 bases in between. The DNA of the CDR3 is TGTGCCACCCAGGCAATGGGGGCTAATGGCTACACCTTC. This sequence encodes CATQAMGANGYTF.

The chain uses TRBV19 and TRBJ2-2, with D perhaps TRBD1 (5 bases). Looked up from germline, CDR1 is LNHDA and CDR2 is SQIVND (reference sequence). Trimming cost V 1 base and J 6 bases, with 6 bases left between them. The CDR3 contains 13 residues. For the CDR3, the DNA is TGTGCCAGTAGTATAGCAGGGTCCGGGGAGCTGTTTTTT. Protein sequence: CASSIAGSGELFF.

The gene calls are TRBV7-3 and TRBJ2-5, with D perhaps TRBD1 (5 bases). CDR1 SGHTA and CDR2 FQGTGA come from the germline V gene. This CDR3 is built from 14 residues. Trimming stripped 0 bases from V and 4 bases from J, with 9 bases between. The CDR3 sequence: CASSLTGASETQYF. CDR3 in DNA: TGTGCCAGCAGCTTAACTGGGGCGTCAGAGACCCAGTACTTC. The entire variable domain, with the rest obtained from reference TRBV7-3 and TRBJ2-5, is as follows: GAGVSQTPSNKVTEKGKYVELRCDPISGHTALYWYRQSLGQGPEFLIYFQGTGAADDSGLPNDRFFAVRPEGSVSTLKIQRTERGDSAVYLCASSLTGASETQYFGPGTRLLVL.

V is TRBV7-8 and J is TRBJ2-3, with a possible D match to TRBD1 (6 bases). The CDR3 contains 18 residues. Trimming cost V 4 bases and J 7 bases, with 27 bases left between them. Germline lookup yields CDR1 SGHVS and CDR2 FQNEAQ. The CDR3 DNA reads TGTGCCAGCAGCTGGGCCCACAGGGACCAGCGGCGAAAAAATACGCAGTATTTT. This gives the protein CASSWAHRDQRRKNTQYF. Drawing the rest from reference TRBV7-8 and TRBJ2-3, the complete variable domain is GAGVSQSPRYKVAKRGQDVALRCDPISGHVSLFWYQQALGQGPEFLTYFQNEAQLDKSGLPSDRFFAERPEGSVSTLKIQRTQQEDSAVYLCASSWAHRDQRRKNTQYFGPGTRLTVL.

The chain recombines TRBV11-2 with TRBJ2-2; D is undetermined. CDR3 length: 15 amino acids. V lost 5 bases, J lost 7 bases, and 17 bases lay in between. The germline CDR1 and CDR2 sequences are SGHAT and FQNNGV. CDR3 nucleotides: TGTGCCAGCAGCGTTACCGGGTCCCAAGGCGGGGAGCTGTTTTTT. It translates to CASSVTGSQGGELFF.

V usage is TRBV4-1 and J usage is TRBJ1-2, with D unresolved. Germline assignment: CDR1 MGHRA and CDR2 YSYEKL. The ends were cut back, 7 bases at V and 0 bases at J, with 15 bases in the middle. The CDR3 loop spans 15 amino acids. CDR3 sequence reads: CASTPEQRTNYGYTF. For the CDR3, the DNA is TGCGCCAGCACCCCGGAACAGCGCACTAACTATGGCTACACCTTC.

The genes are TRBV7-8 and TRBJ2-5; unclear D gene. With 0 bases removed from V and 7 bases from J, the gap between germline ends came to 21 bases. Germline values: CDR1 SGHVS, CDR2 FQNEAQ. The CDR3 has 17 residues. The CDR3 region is CASSLAGLGGSVRTQYF. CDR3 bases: TGTGCCAGCAGCTTAGCGGGATTGGGTGGGTCCGTTCGGACCCAGTACTTC. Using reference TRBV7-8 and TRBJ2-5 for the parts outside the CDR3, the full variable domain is GAGVSQSPRYKVAKRGQDVALRCDPISGHVSLFWYQQALGQGPEFLTYFQNEAQLDKSGLPSDRFFAERPEGSVSTLKIQRTQQEDSAVYLCASSLAGLGGSVRTQYFGPGTRLLVL.

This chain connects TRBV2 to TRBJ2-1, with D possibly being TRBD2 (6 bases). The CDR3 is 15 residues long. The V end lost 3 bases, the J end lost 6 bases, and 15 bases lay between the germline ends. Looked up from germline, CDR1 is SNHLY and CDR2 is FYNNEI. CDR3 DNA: TGTGCCAGCAGTGAGTCATTTTTAGCGGCCAATGAGCAGTTCTTC. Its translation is CASSESFLAANEQFF.

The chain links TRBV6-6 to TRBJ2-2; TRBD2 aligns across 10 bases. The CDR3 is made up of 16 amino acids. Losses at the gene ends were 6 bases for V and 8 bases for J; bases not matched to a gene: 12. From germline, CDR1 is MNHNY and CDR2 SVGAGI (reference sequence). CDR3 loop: CASSKISGGNVGELFF. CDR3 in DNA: TGTGCCAGCAGCAAAATTAGCGGGGGGAACGTTGGGGAGCTGTTTTTT.

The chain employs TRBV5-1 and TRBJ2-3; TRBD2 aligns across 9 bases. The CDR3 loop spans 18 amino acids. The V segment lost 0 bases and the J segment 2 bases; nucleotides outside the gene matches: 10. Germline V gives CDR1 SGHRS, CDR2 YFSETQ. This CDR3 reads CASSLALLAGPDTDTQYF. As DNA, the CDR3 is TGCGCCAGCAGCTTGGCTCTCCTAGCGGGACCAGACACAGATACGCAGTATTTT.

For the CDR3, the DNA is TGTGCCTTAGGGAACCCTGGAAACACCATATATTTT. It yields the protein CALGNPGNTIYF. The chain is built from TRBV30 and TRBJ1-3; unclear D gene. The CDR3 contains 12 residues. Germline V gene data show CDR1 as GTSNPN and CDR2 as SVGIG (reference sequence). Trimming left V 7 bases short and J 2 bases short, with 9 bases between.

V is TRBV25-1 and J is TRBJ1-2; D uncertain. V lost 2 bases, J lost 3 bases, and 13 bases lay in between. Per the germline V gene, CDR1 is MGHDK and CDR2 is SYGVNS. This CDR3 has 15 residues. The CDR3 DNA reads TGTGCCAGCAGTGAAAGCACCTTCCACCACTATGGCTACACCTTC. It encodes CASSESTFHHYGYTF.

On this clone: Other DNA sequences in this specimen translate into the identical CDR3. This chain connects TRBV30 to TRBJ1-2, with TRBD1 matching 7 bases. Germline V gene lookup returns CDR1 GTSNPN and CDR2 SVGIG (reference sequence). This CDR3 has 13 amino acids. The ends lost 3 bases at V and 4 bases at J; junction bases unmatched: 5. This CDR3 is CAWSRDRPYGYTF. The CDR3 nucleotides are TGTGCCTGGAGCCGGGACAGACCCTATGGCTACACCTTC.

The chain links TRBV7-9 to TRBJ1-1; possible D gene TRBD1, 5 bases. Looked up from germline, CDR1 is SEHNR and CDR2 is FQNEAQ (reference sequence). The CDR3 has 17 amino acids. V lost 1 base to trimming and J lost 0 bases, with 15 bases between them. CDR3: CASSLGGAPELNTEAFF. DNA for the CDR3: TGTGCCAGCAGCTTAGGAGGGGCCCCGGAATTGAACACTGAAGCTTTCTTT.

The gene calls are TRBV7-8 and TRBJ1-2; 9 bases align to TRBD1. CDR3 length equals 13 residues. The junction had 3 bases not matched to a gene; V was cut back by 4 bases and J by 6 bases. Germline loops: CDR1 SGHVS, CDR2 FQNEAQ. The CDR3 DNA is TGTGCCAGCAGCTCAACAGGGGGCGATGGCTACACCTTC. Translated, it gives CASSSTGGDGYTF.

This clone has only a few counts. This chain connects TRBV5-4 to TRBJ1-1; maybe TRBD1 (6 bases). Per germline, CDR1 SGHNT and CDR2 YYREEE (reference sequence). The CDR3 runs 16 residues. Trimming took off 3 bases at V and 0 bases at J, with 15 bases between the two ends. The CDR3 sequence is CASSSPPHRVNTEAFF. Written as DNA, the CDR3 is TGTGCCAGCAGCTCCCCGCCCCACAGGGTGAACACTGAAGCTTTCTTT.

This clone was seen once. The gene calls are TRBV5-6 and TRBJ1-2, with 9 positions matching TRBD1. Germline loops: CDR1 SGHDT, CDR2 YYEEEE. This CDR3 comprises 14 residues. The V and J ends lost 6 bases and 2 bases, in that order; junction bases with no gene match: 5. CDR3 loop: CASTRDRVNYGYTF. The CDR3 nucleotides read TGTGCCAGCACCCGGGACAGGGTGAACTATGGCTACACCTTC.

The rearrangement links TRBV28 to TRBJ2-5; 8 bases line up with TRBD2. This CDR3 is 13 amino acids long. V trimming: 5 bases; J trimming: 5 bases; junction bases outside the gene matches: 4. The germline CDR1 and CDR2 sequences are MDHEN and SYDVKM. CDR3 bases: TGTGCCAGCAGTCCGGGCGGGAGGGAGACCCAGTACTTC. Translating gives CASSPGGRETQYF.

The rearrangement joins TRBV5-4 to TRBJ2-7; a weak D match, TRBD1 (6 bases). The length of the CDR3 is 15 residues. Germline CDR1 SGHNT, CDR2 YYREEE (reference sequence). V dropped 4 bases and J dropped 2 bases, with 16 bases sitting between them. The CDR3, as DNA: TGTGCCAGCAGCCAAGATACAGGGTTACCCTACGAGCAGTACTTC. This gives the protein CASSQDTGLPYEQYF.

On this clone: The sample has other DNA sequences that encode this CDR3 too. This CDR3 reads CASSSDRVNEKLFF. The CDR3 region has the DNA TGTGCCAGCAGCTCCGACAGGGTAAATGAAAAACTGTTTTTT. The chain recombines TRBV6-1 with TRBJ1-4, with 7 bases that match TRBD1. The ends lost 6 bases at V and 5 bases at J; junction bases unmatched: 6. Germline CDR1 MNHNS, CDR2 SASEGT. This CDR3 is built from 14 residues.

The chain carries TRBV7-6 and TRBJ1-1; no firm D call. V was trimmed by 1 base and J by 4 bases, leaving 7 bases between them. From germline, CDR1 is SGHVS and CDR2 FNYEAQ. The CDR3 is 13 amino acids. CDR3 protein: CASSLDQSTEAFF. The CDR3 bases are TGTGCCAGCAGCTTAGATCAGAGCACTGAAGCTTTCTTT.

The CDR3: CASSLRASYNEQFF. DNA of the CDR3: TGTGCCAGCAGTTTGAGGGCCTCCTACAATGAGCAGTTCTTC. The chain combines TRBV27 with TRBJ2-1; TRBD2 is a possible D gene (5 bases). The V and J ends lost 3 bases and 0 bases respectively, with 6 bases between them. The CDR3 covers 14 residues. Germline CDR1 MNHEY, CDR2 SMNVEV (reference sequence).

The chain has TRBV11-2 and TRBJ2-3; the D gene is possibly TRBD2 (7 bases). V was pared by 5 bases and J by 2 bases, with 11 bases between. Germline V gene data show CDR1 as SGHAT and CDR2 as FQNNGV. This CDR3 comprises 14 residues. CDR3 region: CASSKGGFTDTQYF. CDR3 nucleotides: TGTGCCAGCAGCAAGGGGGGGTTCACAGATACGCAGTATTTT.

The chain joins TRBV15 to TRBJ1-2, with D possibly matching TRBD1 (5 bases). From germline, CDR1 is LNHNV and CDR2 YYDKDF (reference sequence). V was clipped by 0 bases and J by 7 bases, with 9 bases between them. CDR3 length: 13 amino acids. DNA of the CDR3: TGTGCCACCAGCAGAGACCAGGGATCTGGCTACACCTTC. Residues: CATSRDQGSGYTF.

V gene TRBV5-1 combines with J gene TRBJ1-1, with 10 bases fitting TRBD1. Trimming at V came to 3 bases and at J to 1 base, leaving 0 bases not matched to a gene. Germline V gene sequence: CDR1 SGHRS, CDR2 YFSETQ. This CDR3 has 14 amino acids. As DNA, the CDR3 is TGCGCCAGCAGCTGGGACAGGGGGAACACTGAAGCTTTCTTT. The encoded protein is CASSWDRGNTEAFF.